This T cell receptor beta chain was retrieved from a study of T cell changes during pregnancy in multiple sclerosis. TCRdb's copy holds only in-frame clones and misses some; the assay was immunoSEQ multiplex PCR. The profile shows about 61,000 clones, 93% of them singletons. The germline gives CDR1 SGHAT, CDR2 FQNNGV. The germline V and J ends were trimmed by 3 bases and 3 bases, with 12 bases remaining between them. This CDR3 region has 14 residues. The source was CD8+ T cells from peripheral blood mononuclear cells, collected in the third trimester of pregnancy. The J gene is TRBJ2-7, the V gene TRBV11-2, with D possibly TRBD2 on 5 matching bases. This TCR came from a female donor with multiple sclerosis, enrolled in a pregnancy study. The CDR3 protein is CASSLEVTDYEQYF. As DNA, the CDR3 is TGTGCCAGCAGCTTGGAGGTAACGGACTACGAGCAGTACTTC.